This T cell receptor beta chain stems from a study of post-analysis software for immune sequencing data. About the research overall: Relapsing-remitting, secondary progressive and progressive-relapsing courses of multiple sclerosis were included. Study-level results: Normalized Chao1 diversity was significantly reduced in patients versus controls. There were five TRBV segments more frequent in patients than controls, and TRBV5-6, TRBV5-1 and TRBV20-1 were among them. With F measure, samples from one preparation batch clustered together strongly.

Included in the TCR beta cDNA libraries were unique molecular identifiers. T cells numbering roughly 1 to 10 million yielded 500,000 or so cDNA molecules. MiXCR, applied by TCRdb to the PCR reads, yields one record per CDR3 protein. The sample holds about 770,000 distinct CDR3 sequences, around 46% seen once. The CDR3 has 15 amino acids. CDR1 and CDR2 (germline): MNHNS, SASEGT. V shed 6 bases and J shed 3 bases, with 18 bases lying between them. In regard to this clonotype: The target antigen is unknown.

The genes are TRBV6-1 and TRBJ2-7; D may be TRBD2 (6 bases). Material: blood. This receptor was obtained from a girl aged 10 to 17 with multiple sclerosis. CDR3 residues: CASRYTGVGRYEQYF. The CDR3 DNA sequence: TGTGCCAGCAGATACACGGGGGTAGGGCGCTACGAGCAGTACTTC.